These T cell receptor beta chains were read from a single sample in a study of CD8 T cells in ankylosing spondylitis. Using its own MiXCR run on the 5' RACE reads, TCRdb lists one record per CDR3 protein. The profile shows approximately 540,000 distinct CDR3 sequences, approximately 12% of them singletons. The sample consisted of blood, either unsorted or a sorted T cell fraction (not recorded which). These receptors all come from a male donor with ankylosing spondylitis. Each CDR3 is given without its conserved first and last residue.

CDR3aa: SAQTRGEQY; v_gene: TRBV20-1; j_gene: TRBJ2-7; len: 9
CDR3aa: ASSFSTGGTGEQY; v_gene: TRBV19; j_gene: TRBJ2-7; len: 13
CDR3aa: SARVSLGTEAF; v_gene: TRBV20-1; j_gene: TRBJ1-1; len: 11
CDR3aa: SARGLAGSPDTQY; v_gene: TRBV20-1; j_gene: TRBJ2-3; len: 13
CDR3aa: SVTHSYNEQF; v_gene: TRBV20-1; j_gene: TRBJ2-1; len: 10
CDR3aa: AISESGNGETQY; v_gene: TRBV10-3; j_gene: TRBJ2-5; len: 12
CDR3aa: ASSQKGTAEEKLF; v_gene: TRBV5-1; j_gene: TRBJ1-4; len: 13
CDR3aa: AWSVKGAPGTGELF; v_gene: TRBV30; j_gene: TRBJ2-2; len: 14
CDR3aa: ASSQTLYRSLLYEQY; v_gene: TRBV5-6; j_gene: TRBJ2-7; len: 15
CDR3aa: SVEDYAIPNEQF; v_gene: TRBV29-1; j_gene: TRBJ2-1; len: 12
CDR3aa: ASSAWGDSGANVLT; v_gene: TRBV9; j_gene: TRBJ2-6; len: 14
CDR3aa: SVEDFEGSSYT; v_gene: TRBV29-1; j_gene: TRBJ1-2; len: 11
CDR3aa: ASSPSLSSYNEQF; v_gene: TRBV12-3/TRBV12-4; j_gene: TRBJ2-1; len: 13
CDR3aa: ATSDFRDGQPQH; v_gene: TRBV24-1; j_gene: TRBJ1-5; len: 12
CDR3aa: ASSVGTGGTGELF; v_gene: TRBV2; j_gene: TRBJ2-2; len: 13
CDR3aa: ASSFGLPGDEQF; v_gene: TRBV5-1; j_gene: TRBJ2-1; len: 12
CDR3aa: ASSGGSDTQY; v_gene: TRBV9; j_gene: TRBJ2-3; len: 10
CDR3aa: ASSGRALNTEAF; v_gene: TRBV9; j_gene: TRBJ1-1; len: 12
CDR3aa: ASSLTPGRDNFPYGYT; v_gene: TRBV27; j_gene: TRBJ1-2; len: 16
CDR3aa: ASSLLGTSEQY; v_gene: TRBV7-9; j_gene: TRBJ2-7; len: 11
CDR3aa: ASSLVRGDSYGYT; v_gene: TRBV7-8; j_gene: TRBJ1-2; len: 13
CDR3aa: ASSPLGQATGELF; v_gene: TRBV5-1; j_gene: TRBJ2-2; len: 13
CDR3aa: ASKTDRSGDSPLH; v_gene: TRBV6-1; j_gene: TRBJ1-6; len: 13
CDR3aa: SEGVANEQF; v_gene: TRBV29-1; j_gene: TRBJ2-1; len: 9
CDR3aa: ASSHGQGQF; v_gene: TRBV6-5; j_gene: TRBJ2-1; len: 9
CDR3aa: SVWTGRTEAF; v_gene: TRBV29-1; j_gene: TRBJ1-1; len: 10
CDR3aa: ASSTTAGILPDTQY; v_gene: TRBV7-9; j_gene: TRBJ2-3; len: 14
CDR3aa: SASKRATSYTGELF; v_gene: TRBV20-1; j_gene: TRBJ2-2; len: 14
CDR3aa: ASSLPQSTDTQY; v_gene: TRBV5-1; j_gene: TRBJ2-3; len: 12
CDR3aa: ASSTHRDSNQPQH; v_gene: TRBV7-8; j_gene: TRBJ1-5; len: 13
CDR3aa: SVTGTSGSVTPSDTQY; v_gene: TRBV29-1; j_gene: TRBJ2-3; len: 16
CDR3aa: ASSTTGGVYGYT; v_gene: TRBV5-1; j_gene: TRBJ1-2; len: 12
CDR3aa: ASSLAVSGTYNEQF; v_gene: TRBV7-2; j_gene: TRBJ2-1; len: 14
CDR3aa: ASNFRDGRNQPQH; v_gene: TRBV12-3/TRBV12-4; j_gene: TRBJ1-5; len: 13
CDR3aa: ASTPGQGADQETQY; v_gene: TRBV12-3/TRBV12-4; j_gene: TRBJ2-5; len: 14
CDR3aa: ASSLEGHEAF; v_gene: TRBV7-9; j_gene: TRBJ1-1; len: 10
CDR3aa: ASSLVEGAADTQY; v_gene: TRBV5-1; j_gene: TRBJ2-3; len: 13
CDR3aa: SRRGTGGGNEQF; v_gene: TRBV20-1; j_gene: TRBJ2-1; len: 12
CDR3aa: ASSPRGTSGKNEQF; v_gene: TRBV3-1; j_gene: TRBJ2-1; len: 14
CDR3aa: SRLADSQRAF; v_gene: TRBV20-1; j_gene: TRBJ2-1; len: 10
CDR3aa: ASSHGGGLVWF; v_gene: TRBV27; j_gene: TRBJ2-1; len: 11
CDR3aa: ASSPTSGSTGELF; v_gene: TRBV5-1; j_gene: TRBJ2-2; len: 13
CDR3aa: SASPMVMTHPYEQY; v_gene: TRBV20-1; j_gene: TRBJ2-7; len: 14
CDR3aa: ASSVPGAEETQY; v_gene: TRBV9; j_gene: TRBJ2-5; len: 12
CDR3aa: ASSLDNEAF; v_gene: TRBV10-1; j_gene: TRBJ1-1; len: 9
CDR3aa: ASQEFANTGELF; v_gene: TRBV5-1; j_gene: TRBJ2-2; len: 12